The 19 T cell receptor beta chains reported below all come from one sample, sequenced in a study of identifying expanded T cells in peripheral blood. Data came from immunoSEQ multiplex PCR; TCRdb stores just in-frame clones and leaves some out. The sample consists of about 91,000 clones, around 88% of them appearing once. Sequencing was done on a sample of blood. These receptors were taken from a person aged 18 to 75 in good health.

CDR3 region: CASSSELVGGGTRETQYF. CDR3 bases: TGTGCCAGCAGCTCCGAACTCGTAGGCGGGGGCACCCGGGAGACCCAGTACTTC. The chain combines TRBV7-8 with TRBJ2-5; tentative D call: TRBD2 (7 bases). The CDR3 runs 18 residues. Trimming removed 4 bases at V and 5 bases at J, with 26 bases between. Germline V gene data show CDR1 as SGHVS and CDR2 as FQNEAQ.

The chain links TRBV28 to TRBJ2-1; D tentatively reads TRBD1 or TRBD2 (6 bases each). The CDR3 sequence is 14 residues long. V dropped 6 bases and J dropped 6 bases, with 15 bases sitting between them. Germline lookup yields CDR1 MDHEN and CDR2 SYDVKM. CDR3 nucleotide sequence: TGTGCCAGCAGGGGGGGCCAACCCTTCAATGAGCAGTTCTTC. Translating gives CASRGGQPFNEQFF.

The chain couples TRBV30 to TRBJ1-5, with a weak D call TRBD1 (5 bases). The CDR3 sequence is 15 residues long. V lost 1 base, J lost 4 bases, and 14 bases lay in between. The V gene's germline CDR1 is GTSNPN and CDR2 SVGIG (reference sequence). The CDR3 sequence is CAWSEIGRENQPQHF. The CDR3 coding sequence is TGTGCCTGGAGTGAGATCGGCAGGGAGAATCAGCCCCAGCATTTT. Drawing the rest from reference TRBV30 and TRBJ1-5, the complete variable domain is SQTIHQWPATLVQPVGSPLSLECTVEGTSNPNLYWYRQAAGRGLQLLFYSVGIGQISSEVPQNLSASRPQDRQFILSSKKLLLSDSGFYLCAWSEIGRENQPQHFGDGTRLSIL.

The chain is built from TRBV15 and TRBJ2-3; tentative D call: TRBD2 (5 bases). Germline V gives CDR1 LNHNV, CDR2 YYDKDF (reference sequence). The CDR3 length is 14 residues. V lost 8 bases to trimming and J lost 1 base, with 13 bases between them. As DNA, the CDR3 is TGTGCCACCTCCGCTAGGCGGGGCACAGATACGCAGTATTTT. As protein: CATSARRGTDTQYF.

The V gene is TRBV9, the J gene TRBJ1-2, with D tentatively TRBD1 (5 bases). Trimming removed 0 bases at V and 3 bases at J, with 12 bases between. Germline V CDR1 and CDR2: SGDLS, YYNGEE. The length of the CDR3 is 15 residues. Written as DNA, the CDR3 is TGTGCCAGCAGCGTAGACGGGGCCCGGGACTATGGCTACACCTTC. Amino acid sequence: CASSVDGARDYGYTF. Based on the CDR3 plus reference TRBV9 and TRBJ1-2, the full variable domain is DSGVTQTPKHLITATGQRVTLRCSPRSGDLSVYWYQQSLDQGLQFLIQYYNGEERAKGNILERFSAQQFPDLHSELNLSSLELGDSALYFCASSVDGARDYGYTFGSGTRLTVV.

The V and J genes are TRBV7-2 and TRBJ1-4, with D possibly matching TRBD1 (5 bases). Germline V gene sequence: CDR1 SGHTA, CDR2 FQGNSA. The CDR3 spans 14 residues. V dropped 1 base and J dropped 4 bases, with 7 bases sitting between them. CDR3 DNA sequence: TGTGCCAGCAGCTTAGGACAGATTAATGAAAAACTGTTTTTT. Its translation is CASSLGQINEKLFF.

This clone was seen more than once but under ten times. The same CDR3 also results from other DNA sequences found in this sample. J is TRBJ2-2 and V is TRBV6-4, with 9 bases aligning to TRBD1. With V trimmed by 4 bases and J by 3 bases, 0 bases remained unmatched. CDR3 size: 14 residues. Germline V lookup: CDR1 MRHNA, CDR2 SNTAGT. This CDR3 reads CASSGTGDTGELFF. DNA of the CDR3: TGTGCCAGCAGTGGGACAGGGGACACCGGGGAGCTGTTTTTT.

The rearrangement uses TRBV28 and TRBJ2-1; D gene uncertain. V lost 3 bases and J 7 bases, leaving 16 bases between the germline ends. The CDR3 contains 15 residues. Germline V gene sequence: CDR1 MDHEN, CDR2 SYDVKM. The CDR3 loop reads CASSLWENNANEQFF. The CDR3 region has the DNA TGTGCCAGCAGTTTGTGGGAAAACAATGCGAATGAGCAGTTCTTC.

This sequence joins TRBV10-1 and TRBJ2-3, with D possibly TRBD2 on 5 matching bases. From germline, CDR1 is WNHNN and CDR2 SYGVQD (reference sequence). The V end was cut by 4 bases, the J end by 0 bases, with 8 bases between. The CDR3 length is 14 residues. In nucleotides, the CDR3 is TGCGCCAGCAGTGGCGGGTCTAGCACAGATACGCAGTATTTT. Its translation: CASSGGSSTDTQYF.

The chain has TRBV6-4 and TRBJ1-5; TRBD1 might be the D (6 bases). Trimming removed 0 bases from V and 6 bases from J, with 9 bases in between. This CDR3 is built from 14 residues. Germline assignment: CDR1 MRHNA and CDR2 SNTAGT. Written as DNA, the CDR3 is TGTGCCAGCAGTGACTCCGGGGGCACTCAGCCCCAGCATTTT. This encodes CASSDSGGTQPQHF.

This chain connects TRBV27 to TRBJ1-5, with D perhaps matching TRBD1 (6 bases). Germline CDR1 is MNHEY and CDR2 is SMNVEV (reference sequence). This CDR3 comprises 15 residues. V lost 5 bases and J 6 bases, leaving 17 bases between the germline ends. CDR3 nucleotides: TGTGCCAGCAGTCCCCGGGGGGCCGGGAGTCAGCCCCAGCATTTT. It codes for CASSPRGAGSQPQHF.

The chain links TRBV5-1 to TRBJ2-5; a possible D gene is TRBD2 (6 bases). The CDR3 covers 15 residues. Germline-derived CDR1 and CDR2 are SGHRS and YFSETQ. The ends were cut back, 4 bases at V and 4 bases at J, with 17 bases in the middle. Here the CDR3 reads CASSIGGSGGETQYF. The DNA of the CDR3 is TGCGCCAGCAGCATTGGGGGGTCGGGTGGAGAGACCCAGTACTTC.

In regard to this clone: The same CDR3 arises from other DNA sequences in this sample as well. The chain recombines TRBV5-1 with TRBJ2-7; 7 bases map to TRBD2. Germline V CDR1 and CDR2: SGHRS, YFSETQ. The trim removed 0 bases at V and 1 base at J, leaving 4 bases unmatched. CDR3 length: 15 residues. The CDR3 sequence is CASSLVPSGSYEQYF. CDR3 bases: TGCGCCAGCAGCTTGGTCCCTAGCGGATCCTACGAGCAGTACTTC.

The rearrangement joins TRBV29-1 to TRBJ2-7; 7 bases align to TRBD1. CDR1 and CDR2 from the germline V gene are SQVTM and ANQGSEA. The CDR3 is 14 residues long. V dropped 6 bases and J dropped 4; count of bases not matched to a gene: 12. The CDR3 DNA reads TGCAGCGTCAGACCGGGACAGAATTTTTACGAGCAGTACTTC. Its translation: CSVRPGQNFYEQYF.

V is TRBV6-7 and J is TRBJ1-2, with D hard to call. TRBV6-7 is classed as an ORF, of uncertain function. Trimming stripped 6 bases from V and 4 bases from J, with 12 bases between. The CDR3 totals 13 residues. CDR3 sequence: CASSLGRLYGYTF. Written as DNA, the CDR3 is TGTGCCAGCAGCCTCGGACGGCTCTATGGCTACACCTTC.

The count of this clone is one. This chain uses TRBV5-6 with TRBJ2-1; D is perhaps TRBD2 (5 bases). In germline, CDR1 is SGHDT, CDR2 YYEEEE. With 7 bases removed from V and 7 bases from J, the gap between germline ends came to 21 bases. This CDR3 spans 15 amino acids. CDR3 protein: CASAPRGRGGNEQFF. Written as DNA, the CDR3 is TGTGCCAGCGCGCCGAGAGGGCGTGGTGGAAATGAGCAGTTCTTC.

This rearrangement joins TRBV25-1 to TRBJ2-7; possibly TRBD1 for D (5 bases). The CDR3 is 12 residues long. The V gene lost 3 bases and the J gene lost 4 bases, with 7 bases spanning the gap. Germline V CDR1 and CDR2: MGHDK, SYGVNS. The CDR3 region has the DNA TGTGCCAGCAGTGACAGGGTTTACGAGCAGTACTTC. It codes for CASSDRVYEQYF.

This clone was seen just once. CDR3 loop: CASSLGLQASTDTQYF. The CDR3 bases are TGTGCCAGCAGCTTAGGGTTGCAGGCTAGCACAGATACGCAGTATTTT. The gene calls are TRBV7-2 and TRBJ2-3; D remains ambiguous. CDR1 SGHTA and CDR2 FQGNSA come from the germline V gene. V dropped 1 base and J dropped 0 bases, with 11 bases sitting between them. The CDR3 length is 16 residues.

V gene TRBV5-4 combines with J gene TRBJ1-2; no reliable D call. Per the germline V gene, CDR1 is SGHNT and CDR2 is YYREEE (reference sequence). The CDR3 spans 14 residues. Trimming stripped 0 bases from V and 8 bases from J, with 14 bases between. The CDR3 loop reads CASSLGQGWEGYTF. In DNA form, the CDR3 reads TGTGCCAGCAGCTTGGGACAAGGATGGGAGGGCTACACCTTC.